This entry is about one T cell receptor beta chain. Its antigen is unknown. The CDR3 loop spans 15 amino acids. Germline V gene sequence: CDR1 SGHTA, CDR2 FQGTGA. V lost 5 bases and J 3 bases, leaving 17 bases between the germline ends. The sample is drawn from a study of cytomegalovirus exposure and HLA in healthy donors. Study-level findings and limits: TCR beta chain V- and J-gene trimming was linked, in a later analysis, to a missense variant in DCLRE1C. Among immune exposure information, only CMV serostatus was available. Later analysis found that TCR beta chains associated with HLA were more clonally expanded than other, equally common chains.

Unrecorded immune exposure was likely among donors, who were nominally healthy when sampled. PCR involved 60 Vbeta and 13 Jbeta primers. Assay: immunoSEQ multiplex PCR; the TCRdb copy retains only in-frame clones and omits some. Of about 210,000 clones listed, roughly four fifths are singletons. The rearrangement links TRBV7-3 to TRBJ2-7; possible D gene TRBD1, 6 bases. Sequencing input: PBMCs. This receptor was taken from a woman in her forties or fifties in good health and CMV-seropositive. The CDR3 DNA follows: TGTGCCAGCAGCACCCATGTGTCAGGGGACTACGAGCAGTACTTC. The encoded protein is CASSTHVSGDYEQYF.